The 18 T cell receptor beta chains below come from one sample, sequenced in a study of early T cells in non-severe SARS-CoV-2 infection. TCRdb redid the calling of the 5' RACE reads with MiXCR, one entry per CDR3 protein. This sample carries some 27,000 distinct CDR3 sequences, approximately 4.2% of them seen once, and the ten largest clones take about an eighth. Material for sequencing was whole blood. The receptor set was obtained from an adult who was a healthcare worker with PCR-confirmed SARS-CoV-2 infection or an uninfected control (not recorded which).

This rearrangement joins TRBV15 to TRBJ2-1, with D unresolved. The CDR3 is made up of 14 amino acids. The V end lost 0 bases, the J end lost 13 bases, and 16 bases lay between the germline ends. Germline V gene lookup returns CDR1 LNHNV and CDR2 YYDKDF (reference sequence). CDR3 protein: CATSRDLQDQNQFF. Written as DNA, the CDR3 is TGTGCCACCAGCAGAGATCTTCAAGACCAAAATCAGTTCTTC.

This clonotype showed up many times. This rearrangement joins TRBV2 to TRBJ2-4; TRBD2 aligns across 10 bases. The CDR3 has 14 residues. The germline V gene has CDR1 SNHLY and CDR2 FYNNEI. The trim removed 5 bases at V and 7 bases at J, leaving 5 bases unmatched. The CDR3 sequence: CASSYSGGDNIQYF. CDR3 sequence (DNA): TGTGCCAGCAGTTACAGCGGGGGGGATAACATTCAGTACTTC.

This chain links TRBV3-1 with TRBJ1-4; D unresolved. Germline V gives CDR1 LGHDT, CDR2 YNNKEL (reference sequence). The CDR3 covers 13 residues. V was cut by 1 base and J by 5 bases, with 5 bases left in between. CDR3 sequence: CASSQVSNEKLFF. In DNA, the CDR3 is TGTGCCAGCAGCCAAGTATCAAATGAAAAACTGTTTTTT.

This clonotype has a count of ten or more. The rearrangement joins TRBV25-1 to TRBJ2-1, with 7 positions matching TRBD2. The junction had 10 bases not matched to a gene; V was cut back by 4 bases and J by 7 bases. The CDR3 sequence is 15 residues long. Germline CDR1 reads MGHDK; CDR2 reads SYGVNS. The CDR3 protein is CASSVAGAPANEQFF. CDR3 bases: TGTGCCAGCAGTGTTGCGGGAGCCCCGGCTAATGAGCAGTTCTTC.

This clonotype was counted many times. V gene TRBV28 combines with J gene TRBJ2-4; D may be TRBD1 (5 bases). Germline V gene data show CDR1 as MDHEN and CDR2 as SYDVKM. Between the trimmed V and J ends, which lost 0 bases and 6 bases, there was a span of 9 bases. This CDR3 contains 14 residues. The CDR3 reads CASSLWSDRNIQYF. The CDR3 DNA follows: TGTGCCAGCAGTTTATGGAGCGACAGAAACATTCAGTACTTC.

The J gene is TRBJ2-6, the V gene TRBV11-2; D remains ambiguous. The CDR3 spans 15 residues. The germline CDR1 and CDR2 sequences are SGHAT and FQNNGV. Trimming took 7 bases from V and 0 from J, leaving 10 bases between them. CDR3 residues: CASTLEPSGANVLTF. As DNA, the CDR3 is TGTGCCAGCACCCTCGAACCCTCTGGGGCCAACGTCCTGACTTTC. Supplemented by reference TRBV11-2 and TRBJ2-6, the full variable domain reads EAGVAQSPRYKIIEKRQSVAFWCNPISGHATLYWYQQILGQGPKLLIQFQNNGVVDDSQLPKDRFSAERLKGVDSTLKIQPAKLEDSAVYLCASTLEPSGANVLTFGAGSRLTVL.

At least ten counts were recorded for this clonotype. This chain uses TRBV6-1 with TRBJ2-2, with a tentative D call TRBD1 (5 bases). Trimming removed 2 bases at V and 7 bases at J, with 17 bases between. Germline V gene lookup returns CDR1 MNHNS and CDR2 SASEGT. CDR3 length: 16 residues. The chain's CDR3 is CASSESWGYSGGELFF. For the CDR3, the DNA is TGTGCCAGCAGTGAATCGTGGGGCTATTCCGGCGGGGAGCTGTTTTTT.

This clonotype was detected many times. The chain carries TRBV5-4 and TRBJ2-5; 7 bases match TRBD2. This CDR3 comprises 15 residues. V lost 4 bases to trimming and J lost 5 bases; unmatched junction nucleotides: 11. The V gene's germline CDR1 is SGHNT and CDR2 YYREEE (reference sequence). The DNA of the CDR3 is TGTGCCAGCAGCGGCGGGGGTTCTACCGCGGAGACCCAGTACTTC. Its protein product is CASSGGGSTAETQYF.

The chain uses TRBV12-3 or TRBV12-4 and TRBJ1-5; tentative D call: TRBD1 (6 bases). With 6 bases removed from V and 5 bases from J, the gap between germline ends came to 11 bases. The length of the CDR3 is 13 residues. This CDR3 reads CASRWNRDQPQHF. CDR3 in DNA: TGTGCCAGCAGATGGAACAGGGATCAGCCCCAGCATTTT.

This clonotype was recorded many times. The V and J genes are TRBV20-1 and TRBJ2-3; 10 nucleotides agree with TRBD2. From germline, CDR1 is DFQATT and CDR2 SNEGSKA (reference sequence). V shed 5 bases and J 4 bases; nucleotides not matched to a gene: 6. The CDR3 has 14 residues. CDR3 in amino acids: CSAVTSGAADTQYF. The CDR3 coding sequence is TGCAGTGCTGTTACTAGCGGGGCCGCAGATACGCAGTATTTT.

This clonotype was seen repeatedly, ten times or more. The rearrangement joins TRBV6-1 to TRBJ2-6; 9 bases align to TRBD1. The CDR3 runs 18 residues. Trimming removed 2 bases from V and 0 bases from J; junction bases left unmatched: 5. CDR1 MNHNS and CDR2 SASEGT come from the germline V gene. The CDR3 sequence is CASSELGQGSSGANVLTF. For the CDR3, the DNA is TGTGCCAGCAGTGAATTGGGACAGGGCTCCTCTGGGGCCAACGTCCTGACTTTC.

The rearrangement uses TRBV30 and TRBJ2-6; D possibly matches TRBD1 or TRBD2 (5 bases each). Germline values: CDR1 GTSNPN, CDR2 SVGIG (reference sequence). V was cut by 6 bases and J by 2 bases, with 17 bases left in between. The CDR3 totals 16 residues. CDR3 loop: CACPPRRGAGANVLTF. The CDR3 nucleotides are TGTGCCTGTCCCCCACGGCGAGGGGCTGGGGCCAACGTCCTGACTTTC.

This clonotype has at least ten counts. The chain carries TRBV4-1 and TRBJ2-2; TRBD1 aligns across 7 bases. Germline CDR1 and CDR2: MGHRA and YSYEKL. This CDR3 comprises 17 residues. Trimming removed 0 bases from V and 0 bases from J; junction bases left unmatched: 4. CDR3 DNA: TGCGCCAGCAGCCAAGAGTGGGGACAGACGAACACCGGGGAGCTGTTTTTT. Its protein product is CASSQEWGQTNTGELFF.

This clonotype was observed many times. This chain connects TRBV20-1 to TRBJ1-6, with D perhaps matching TRBD1 (6 bases). This CDR3 has 15 residues. The V end was cut by 5 bases, the J end by 5 bases, with 16 bases between. Germline V gene data show CDR1 as DFQATT and CDR2 as SNEGSKA (reference sequence). The CDR3 bases are TGCAGTGCTCTCCGATCGACAGGAGATAATTCACCCCTCCACTTT. Protein product: CSALRSTGDNSPLHF.

In this sample, this clonotype turned up many times. This chain connects TRBV15 to TRBJ2-3; 8 nucleotides line up with TRBD2. V gave up 0 bases and J gave up 3 bases; unmatched junction bases: 8. CDR1 is LNHNV, CDR2 YYDKDF, per germline (reference sequence). The CDR3 loop spans 17 amino acids. The CDR3 loop reads CATSRDLAGRGTDTQYF. CDR3 in DNA: TGTGCCACCAGCAGAGATTTAGCGGGGAGAGGTACAGATACGCAGTATTTT.

The table lists this clonotype with many counts. CDR3 residues: CASSPPGTGVLYEQYF. CDR3 DNA sequence: TGTGCCAGCTCACCACCGGGGACAGGGGTACTCTACGAGCAGTACTTC. The chain combines TRBV18 with TRBJ2-7; 10 bases are shared with TRBD1. The CDR3 covers 16 residues. Germline assignment: CDR1 KGHSH and CDR2 LQKENI. The V and J ends lost 0 bases and 3 bases, in that order; junction bases with no gene match: 5.

This clonotype has more than one count but fewer than ten. This chain joins TRBV5-1 and TRBJ1-3, with 7 bases aligning to TRBD1. This CDR3 has 15 residues. Germline lookup yields CDR1 SGHRS and CDR2 YFSETQ. Germline trimming cut 4 bases from V and 4 bases from J; bases unmatched to any gene: 8. Here the CDR3 reads CASSPTTGAGNTIYF. CDR3 DNA sequence: TGCGCCAGCAGCCCTACAACAGGGGCAGGAAACACCATATATTTT.

This clonotype was observed many times. V gene TRBV15 combines with J gene TRBJ2-7; D uncertain. Germline loops: CDR1 LNHNV, CDR2 YYDKDF (reference sequence). Trimming cost V 1 base and J 0 bases, with 10 bases left between them. The CDR3 has 15 residues. In nucleotides, the CDR3 is TGTGCCACCAGCAGAGGTAAAACGGACTCCTACGAGCAGTACTTC. It translates to CATSRGKTDSYEQYF.